This T cell receptor (beta chain) comes out of a study of beta chain features in type 1 diabetes. Study-level background: Age and gender were similar between patients and healthy donors, as were cell yields. Findings and caveats of the study: VDJ junctions sequenced from type 1 diabetes patients showed fewer insertions and more deletions. Among all four CD4+ subsets, Type 1 diabetes patients had TCRB CDR3s that were moderately but significantly shorter.

The CDR3 length is 13 residues. CDR1 LNHNV and CDR2 YYDKDF come from the germline V gene (reference sequence). The V and J ends lost 6 bases and 4 bases, in that order; junction bases with no gene match: 5. Naive, central memory, regulatory and stem cell-like memory cells within the CD4+ compartment were sorted using CD45RO/CCR7/CD25/CD127/CD95/CD27. As regards this clone: The antigen remains unidentified.

Every bit of the isolated RNA underwent reverse transcription, so sequencing read expressed TCRB transcripts. Using immunoSEQ multiplex PCR, the repertoire was profiled, and TCRdb retains in-frame clones only, with some absent. Of about 900,000 clones in the sample, roughly 17% were seen once. Sequenced: naive CD4+ T cells from blood. The genes are TRBV15 and TRBJ1-2; 7 bases are a match to TRBD1. The source of this sequence is a woman younger than 30 in good health. CDR3 nucleotides: TGTGCCACCAGGACAGGGCTGGGCTATGGCTACACCTTC. Translating it yields CATRTGLGYGYTF.